In its sample, the clone carrying this T cell receptor (beta chain) was seen many times. Its antigen is not identified. The source of the sample is a study of CD8 T cells in ankylosing spondylitis. Molecular-barcoded quantitative 5'-RACE produced these TCR beta libraries. TCRdb used MiXCR to reprocess the 5' RACE reads, holding one entry per CDR3 protein. The data hold 340,000 or so distinct CDR3 sequences, with around 15% observed a single time. Broader study findings: Peripheral blood held disease-linked clones only at relatively low frequency, and these were CD8+. A subset of motif variants has previously been described in the synovial fluid and blood of reactive arthritis. A motif in TCR beta, a set of eight highly homologous variants, appeared characteristic of ankylosing spondylitis blood.

Material for sequencing was blood, either unsorted or a sorted T cell fraction (not recorded which). This TCR came from a male donor with ankylosing spondylitis or in good health (not recorded which).

Here the CDR3 reads CSVSSTGGVYEQYF. CDR3 coding DNA: TGCAGCGTTTCCTCCACAGGGGGCGTCTACGAGCAGTACTTC. The chain couples TRBV29-1 to TRBJ2-7; 9 bases are a match to TRBD1. CDR1 SQVTM and CDR2 ANQGSEA come from the germline V gene. Unmatched junction bases numbered 8, after V lost 5 bases and J lost 3 bases. The length of the CDR3 is 14 residues.